This T cell receptor beta chain is drawn from a study of tumor T cells in aggressive B-cell lymphoma. This CDR3 has 15 amino acids. Trimming left V 4 bases short and J 4 bases short, with 14 bases between. Germline CDR1 and CDR2: SNHLY and FYNNEI. Clones were read by immunoSEQ multiplex PCR, and TCRdb kept only the in-frame ones, dropping some. The data contain about 890 clones, more than 75% of them singletons. Specimen: tumor tissue. The rearrangement joins TRBV2 to TRBJ2-1, with no clear D. The receptor was derived from an adult with diffuse large B cell lymphoma. The CDR3 reads CASSAERASYNEQFF. As DNA, the CDR3 is TGTGCCAGCAGTGCTGAGAGAGCCTCATACAATGAGCAGTTCTTC.